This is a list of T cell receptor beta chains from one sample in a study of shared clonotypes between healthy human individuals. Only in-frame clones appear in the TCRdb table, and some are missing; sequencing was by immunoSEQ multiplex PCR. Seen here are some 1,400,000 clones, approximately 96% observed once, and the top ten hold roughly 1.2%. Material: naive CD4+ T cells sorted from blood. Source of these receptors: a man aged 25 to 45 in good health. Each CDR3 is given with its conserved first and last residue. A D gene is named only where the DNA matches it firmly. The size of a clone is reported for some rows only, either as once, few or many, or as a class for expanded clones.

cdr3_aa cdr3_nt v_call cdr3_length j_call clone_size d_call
CASSLERGLPGTQYF TGTGCCAGCAGTTTAGAACGGGGCCTTCCCGGGACCCAGTACTTC TRBV28 15 TRBJ2-5 NA NA
CASSYGDGLTEAFF TGTGCCAGCAGTTACGGGGACGGGTTAACTGAAGCTTTCTTT TRBV27 14 TRBJ1-1 NA NA
CASKGVSGNTIYF TGTGCCAGCAAAGGGGTTTCTGGAAACACCATATATTTT TRBV9 13 TRBJ1-3 NA NA
CASRIQFSDTEAFF TGCGCCAGCAGAATTCAGTTTTCCGACACTGAAGCTTTCTTT TRBV5-1 14 TRBJ1-1 NA NA
CASSLETPPDTQYF TGTGCCAGCAGCTTAGAAACTCCCCCAGATACGCAGTATTTT TRBV11-3 14 TRBJ2-3 NA NA
CASSSPGLAGVGPQFF TGTGCCAGCAGTTCCCCGGGACTAGCGGGAGTGGGGCCGCAGTTCTTC TRBV28 16 TRBJ2-1 once TRBD2
CASSSEGRSSNEQFF TGTGCCAGCAGCTCTGAGGGGCGAAGCTCCAATGAGCAGTTCTTC TRBV7-3 15 TRBJ2-1 NA NA
CASSPQFDRSTKQYF TGTGCCAGCTCACCGCAGTTCGACAGGAGTACGAAGCAGTACTTC TRBV18 15 TRBJ2-7 NA NA
CASKIGGTYEQYF TGCGCCAGCAAGATAGGAGGGACCTACGAGCAGTACTTC TRBV5-1 13 TRBJ2-7 NA NA
CASSTAGTGNTEAFF TGTGCCAGCAGCACCGCCGGGACAGGGAACACTGAAGCTTTCTTT TRBV5-4 15 TRBJ1-1 NA TRBD1
CASSWRTGELFF TGTGCCAGCAGTTGGCGCACCGGGGAGCTGTTTTTT TRBV6-5 12 TRBJ2-2 NA NA
CAASSVGSRTDTQYF TGTGCCGCGTCCAGCGTAGGGAGTAGGACAGATACGCAGTATTTT TRBV6-1 15 TRBJ2-3 NA NA
CASSPLPEYGYTF TGTGCCAGCTCACCCCTCCCCGAGTATGGCTACACCTTC TRBV18 13 TRBJ1-2 NA NA
CASSLMGTRSSDTQYF TGTGCCAGCAGCCTCATGGGGACTAGATCTTCAGATACGCAGTATTTT TRBV5-4 16 TRBJ2-3 once TRBD2
CASSQPRARGLFGYTF TGTGCCAGCAGCCAACCGAGGGCCAGGGGGCTTTTTGGCTACACCTTC TRBV14 16 TRBJ1-2 NA TRBD1
CASRRGSYEQYF TGTGCCAGTCGGAGGGGTTCCTACGAGCAGTACTTC TRBV19 12 TRBJ2-7 once NA
CASSQGPGSNYGYTF TGCGCCAGCAGCCAGGGCCCAGGGTCTAACTATGGCTACACCTTC TRBV4-3 15 TRBJ1-2 NA NA
CASSLGASTGELFF TGTGCCAGCAGCTTAGGGGCGTCCACCGGGGAGCTGTTTTTT TRBV7-6 14 TRBJ2-2 NA NA
CASSKLGAEGETQYF TGTGCCAGCAGCAAACTAGGTGCGGAGGGAGAGACCCAGTACTTC TRBV28 15 TRBJ2-5 NA NA
CASSQVAGELFF TGCGCCAGCAGCCAAGTGGCAGGGGAGCTGTTTTTT TRBV4-1 12 TRBJ2-2 NA NA
CASSPGTGSPYGYTF TGCGCCAGCAGCCCGGGGACAGGGTCCCCCTATGGCTACACCTTC TRBV5-1 15 TRBJ1-2 NA TRBD1
CASSPEVGGRVNTEAFF TGTGCCAGCAGCCCAGAGGTCGGGGGGCGGGTGAACACTGAAGCTTTCTTT TRBV9 17 TRBJ1-1 NA NA
CASSPAGLARHEQFF TGTGCCAGCAGCCCTGCGGGACTAGCACGCCATGAGCAGTTCTTC TRBV6-5 15 TRBJ2-1 NA TRBD2
CASSVALTYNEQFF TGTGCCAGCAGCGTAGCCTTGACCTACAATGAGCAGTTCTTC TRBV9 14 TRBJ2-1 NA NA
CASSLVASRLAGAQETQYF TGTGCCAGCAGCTTAGTAGCCTCTAGGCTAGCGGGAGCCCAAGAGACCCAGTACTTC TRBV7-2 19 TRBJ2-5 NA TRBD2
CASSPLGQGGISNTGELFF TGTGCCAGCTCACCGCTGGGACAGGGAGGAATCAGTAACACCGGGGAGCTGTTTTTT TRBV18 19 TRBJ2-2 NA TRBD1
CASSGGVGVHPLEQYF TGTGCCAGCAGTGGTGGAGTCGGGGTTCATCCCTTGGAGCAGTACTTC TRBV6-6 16 TRBJ2-7 NA NA
CATSPNRAQETQYF TGTGCCACCTCCCCCAACAGGGCCCAAGAGACCCAGTACTTC TRBV28 14 TRBJ2-5 NA NA
CSVDRDLGYTF TGCAGCGTTGATAGAGACCTTGGCTACACCTTC TRBV29-1 11 TRBJ1-2 once NA
CASSLRHNTEAFF TGTGCCAGCAGTTTACGGCATAACACTGAAGCTTTCTTT TRBV27 13 TRBJ1-1 once NA
CASSLLAGGNDNEQFF TGCGCCAGCAGCCTCCTAGCGGGAGGGAATGACAATGAGCAGTTCTTC TRBV4-3 16 TRBJ2-1 NA TRBD2
CASGWGTDTQYF TGTGCTAGTGGTTGGGGGACAGATACGCAGTATTTT TRBV12-5 12 TRBJ2-3 NA NA
CASSSMDRGNEKLFF TGTGCCAGCAGCTCTATGGACAGGGGGAATGAAAAACTGTTTTTT TRBV13 15 TRBJ1-4 NA TRBD1
CASSPRQGGTGELFF TGCGCCAGCAGCCCGCGGCAGGGAGGCACCGGGGAGCTGTTTTTT TRBV5-1 15 TRBJ2-2 NA NA
CASSLAVTSIEQFF TGCGCCAGCAGCTTGGCTGTGACTAGCATTGAGCAGTTCTTC TRBV5-1 14 TRBJ2-1 NA TRBD2
CAISGVGTRGNDEQFF TGTGCCATCAGTGGGGTTGGGACTAGAGGGAACGATGAGCAGTTCTTC TRBV10-3 16 TRBJ2-1 NA TRBD2
CASTPGGGAISYNEQFF TGTGCCAGCACCCCAGGGGGGGGAGCGATCTCCTACAATGAGCAGTTCTTC TRBV5-4 17 TRBJ2-1 NA NA
CASSRPAGELFF TGTGCCAGCAGTAGACCCGCCGGGGAGCTGTTTTTT TRBV6-6 12 TRBJ2-2 NA NA
CASSLARGIWTF TGTGCCAGCAGCTTAGCCCGGGGTATCTGGACCTTC TRBV7-9 12 TRBJ1-2 NA NA
CASSLAAGGPNEQFF TGTGCCAGCAGCTTAGCAGCGGGAGGGCCCAATGAGCAGTTCTTC TRBV7-7 15 TRBJ2-1 NA TRBD2
CASSRESGGNSYEQYF TGTGCCAGCAGCCGAGAGTCGGGAGGTAACTCCTACGAGCAGTACTTC TRBV5-4 16 TRBJ2-7 NA TRBD2
CASSSTGIYEQYF TGCGCCAGCAGCAGTACAGGGATCTACGAGCAGTACTTC TRBV5-1 13 TRBJ2-7 NA NA
CASSLRAGAHTGELFF TGCGCCAGCAGCTTGAGGGCGGGAGCTCACACCGGGGAGCTGTTTTTT TRBV5-1 16 TRBJ2-2 NA TRBD2
CASSLALASGRVTTSTDTQYF TGTGCCAGCAGCTTAGCGTTGGCTAGCGGGAGGGTCACAACTAGCACAGATACGCAGTATTTT TRBV7-8 21 TRBJ2-3 NA TRBD2
CASSRAIGQYEQFF TGTGCCAGCAGTAGGGCAATAGGACAGTATGAGCAGTTCTTC TRBV6-1 14 TRBJ2-1 NA NA
CASSHGTSGSTDTQYF TGTGCCAGCAGCCACGGGACTAGCGGAAGCACAGATACGCAGTATTTT TRBV11-3 16 TRBJ2-3 NA TRBD2
CASSLDLENEKLFF TGTGCCAGCAGCTTAGACTTAGAAAATGAAAAACTGTTTTTT TRBV7-9 14 TRBJ1-4 once NA
CASSFGGSYEQYF TGTGCCAGCAGTTTCGGGGGATCCTACGAGCAGTACTTC TRBV27 13 TRBJ2-7 NA NA
CASSEVGLAGQETQYF TGTGCCAGCAGTGAAGTCGGACTAGCGGGTCAAGAGACCCAGTACTTC TRBV6-1 16 TRBJ2-5 once TRBD2
CAWSLQTDQPQHF TGTGCCTGGAGCCTACAGACAGACCAGCCCCAGCATTTT TRBV30 13 TRBJ1-5 NA NA
CASSRGSSYEQYF TGTGCCAGCAGCAGGGGGTCCTCCTACGAGCAGTACTTC TRBV13 13 TRBJ2-7 few NA
CASNSGQETQYF TGTGCCAGCAATAGCGGACAAGAGACCCAGTACTTC TRBV2 12 TRBJ2-5 NA NA
CASSDVGTGRTEAFF TGTGCCAGCAGTGATGTGGGAACAGGAAGGACTGAAGCTTTCTTT TRBV6-1 15 TRBJ1-1 NA NA
CASSLAGTSGYNEQFF TGTGCCAGCAGCTTGGCCGGGACTAGCGGATACAATGAGCAGTTCTTC TRBV7-2 16 TRBJ2-1 NA TRBD2